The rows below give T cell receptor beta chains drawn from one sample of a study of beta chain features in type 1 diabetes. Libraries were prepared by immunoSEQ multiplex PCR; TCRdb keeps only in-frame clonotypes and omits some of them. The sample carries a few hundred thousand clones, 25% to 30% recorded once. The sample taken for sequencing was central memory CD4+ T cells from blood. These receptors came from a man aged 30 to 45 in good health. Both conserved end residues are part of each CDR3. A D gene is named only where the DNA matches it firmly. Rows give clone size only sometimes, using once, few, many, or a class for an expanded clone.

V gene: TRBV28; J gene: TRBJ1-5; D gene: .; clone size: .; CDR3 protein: CASSLGTSWQPQHF; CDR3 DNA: TGTGCCAGCAGTCTTGGGACCTCCTGGCAGCCCCAGCATTTT
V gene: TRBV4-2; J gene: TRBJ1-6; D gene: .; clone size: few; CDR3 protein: CASSQDEGRNSPLHF; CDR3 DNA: TGTGCCAGCAGCCAAGATGAGGGTAGAAATTCACCCCTCCACTTT
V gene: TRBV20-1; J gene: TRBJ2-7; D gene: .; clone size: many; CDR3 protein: CSARDVEQYF; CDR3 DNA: TGCAGTGCTAGAGATGTCGAGCAGTACTTC
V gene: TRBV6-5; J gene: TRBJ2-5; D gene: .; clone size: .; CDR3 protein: CASRRGTGETQYF; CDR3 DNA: TGTGCCAGCAGAAGAGGGACGGGGGAGACCCAGTACTTC
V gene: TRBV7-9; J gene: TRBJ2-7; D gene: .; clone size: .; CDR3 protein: CASSLSANSYEQYF; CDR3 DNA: TGTGCCAGCAGCTTATCCGCTAACTCCTACGAGCAGTACTTC
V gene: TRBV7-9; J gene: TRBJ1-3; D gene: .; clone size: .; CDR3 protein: CASSLVTGGAGNTIYF; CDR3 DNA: TGTGCCAGCAGCTTGGTAACGGGGGGCGCTGGAAACACCATATATTTT
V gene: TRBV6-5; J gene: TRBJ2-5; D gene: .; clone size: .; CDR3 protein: CASSYVLGGIQETQYF; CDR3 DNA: TGTGCCAGCAGTTACGTCCTGGGTGGCATACAAGAGACCCAGTACTTC
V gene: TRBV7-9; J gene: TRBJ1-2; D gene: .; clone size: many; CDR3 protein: CASSLASGERAYGYTF; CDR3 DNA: TGTGCCAGCAGCTTAGCGTCGGGAGAGCGGGCCTATGGCTACACCTTC
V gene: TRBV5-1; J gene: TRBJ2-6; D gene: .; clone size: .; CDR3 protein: CASSYASGAGANVLTF; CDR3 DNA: TGCGCCAGCAGCTACGCCTCAGGGGCGGGGGCCAACGTCCTGACTTTC
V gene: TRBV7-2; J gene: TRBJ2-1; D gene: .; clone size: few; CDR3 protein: CASSFAGAGYNEQFF; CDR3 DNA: TGTGCCAGCAGCTTTGCGGGGGCGGGGTACAATGAGCAGTTCTTC
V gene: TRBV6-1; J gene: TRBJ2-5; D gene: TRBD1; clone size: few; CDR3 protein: CASSDEWTGARETQYF; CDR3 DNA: TGTGCCAGCAGTGACGAATGGACAGGGGCGAGGGAGACCCAGTACTTC
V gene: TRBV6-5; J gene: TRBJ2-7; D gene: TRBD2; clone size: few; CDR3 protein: CASRTGGSGEQYF; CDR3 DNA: TGTGCCAGCCGAACGGGGGGAAGCGGCGAGCAGTACTTC
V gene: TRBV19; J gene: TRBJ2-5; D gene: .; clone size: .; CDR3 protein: CASSMVGLRQETQYF; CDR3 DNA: TGTGCCAGTAGTATGGTGGGACTCCGCCAAGAGACCCAGTACTTC
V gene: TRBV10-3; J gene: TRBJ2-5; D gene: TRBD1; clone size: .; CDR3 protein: CAISQGEETQYF; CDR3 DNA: TGTGCCATCAGCCAGGGGGAAGAGACCCAGTACTTC
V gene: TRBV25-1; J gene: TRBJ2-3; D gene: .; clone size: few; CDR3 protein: CASSDVRQGTDTQYF; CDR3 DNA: TGTGCCAGCAGTGATGTTAGACAGGGCACAGATACGCAGTATTTT
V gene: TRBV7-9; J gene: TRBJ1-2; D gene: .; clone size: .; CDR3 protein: CASRLSRMDYGYTF; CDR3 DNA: TGTGCCAGCAGACTAAGTCGAATGGACTATGGCTACACCTTC
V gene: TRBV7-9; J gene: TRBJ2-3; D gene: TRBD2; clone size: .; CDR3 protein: CASSFGTSGDTQYF; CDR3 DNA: TGTGCCAGCAGCTTCGGGACTAGCGGGGATACGCAGTATTTT
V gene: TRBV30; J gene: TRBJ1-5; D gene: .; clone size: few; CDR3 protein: CAWSTQSNQPQHF; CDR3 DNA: TGTGCCTGGAGTACTCAGAGCAATCAGCCCCAGCATTTT
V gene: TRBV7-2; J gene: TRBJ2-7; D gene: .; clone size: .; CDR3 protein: CASSLRPVDEQYF; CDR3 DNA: TGTGCCAGCAGCTTACGCCCTGTAGACGAGCAGTACTTC
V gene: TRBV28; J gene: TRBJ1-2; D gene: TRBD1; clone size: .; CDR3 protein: CASSFDRGHYGYTF; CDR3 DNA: TGTGCCAGCAGTTTTGACAGGGGTCACTATGGCTACACCTTC
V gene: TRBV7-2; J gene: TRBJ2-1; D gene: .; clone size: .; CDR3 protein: CASSLAGANEQFF; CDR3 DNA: TGTGCCAGCAGCTTAGCGGGGGCCAATGAGCAGTTCTTC
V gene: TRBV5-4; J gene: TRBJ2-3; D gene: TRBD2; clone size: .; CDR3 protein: CASSREVAGSTDTQYF; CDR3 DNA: TGTGCCAGCAGCCGGGAGGTAGCGGGAAGCACAGATACGCAGTATTTT
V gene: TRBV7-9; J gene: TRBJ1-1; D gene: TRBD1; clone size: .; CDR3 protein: CASSRTGNTEAFF; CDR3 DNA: TGTGCCAGCAGCCGGACAGGGAACACTGAAGCTTTCTTT
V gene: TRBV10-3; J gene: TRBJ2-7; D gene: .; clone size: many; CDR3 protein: CAIRDRDHYEQYF; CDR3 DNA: TGTGCCATCAGGGACCGGGACCACTACGAGCAGTACTTC
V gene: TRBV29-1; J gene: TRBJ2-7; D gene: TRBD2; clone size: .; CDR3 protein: CSVVGSGNSYEQYF; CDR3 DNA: TGCAGCGTTGTAGGCAGCGGGAATTCCTACGAGCAGTACTTC
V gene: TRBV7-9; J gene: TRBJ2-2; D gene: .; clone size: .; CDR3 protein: CASSLEAQTGELFF; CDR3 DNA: TGTGCCAGCAGCTTAGAAGCCCAGACCGGGGAGCTGTTTTTT
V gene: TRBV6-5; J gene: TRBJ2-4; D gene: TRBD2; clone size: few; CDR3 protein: CAVSDLAGGVGIQYF; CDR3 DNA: TGTGCCGTGTCGGACCTAGCGGGGGGCGTTGGCATTCAGTACTTC
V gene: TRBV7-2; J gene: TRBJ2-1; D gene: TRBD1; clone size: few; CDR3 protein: CASSPSRDRDNEQFF; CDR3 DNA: TGTGCCAGCTCACCAAGCCGGGACAGGGACAATGAGCAGTTCTTC
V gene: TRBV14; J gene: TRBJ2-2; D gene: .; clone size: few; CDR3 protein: CASSQVGQSNTGELFF; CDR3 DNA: TGTGCCAGCAGCCAAGTCGGCCAGTCGAACACCGGGGAGCTGTTTTTT
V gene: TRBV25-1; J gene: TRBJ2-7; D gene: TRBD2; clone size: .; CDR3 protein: CASNPSGRGYEQYF; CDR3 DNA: TGTGCCAGCAACCCTAGCGGGAGAGGGTACGAGCAGTACTTC
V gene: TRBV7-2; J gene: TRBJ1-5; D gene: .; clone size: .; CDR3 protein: CASSLWAGFYSNQPQHF; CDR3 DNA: TGTGCCAGCAGCTTATGGGCCGGCTTCTATAGCAATCAGCCCCAGCATTTT
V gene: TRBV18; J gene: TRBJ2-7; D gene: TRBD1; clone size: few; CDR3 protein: CASSPKAGTAYEQYF; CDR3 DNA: TGTGCCAGCTCACCTAAGGCCGGGACAGCCTACGAGCAGTACTTC
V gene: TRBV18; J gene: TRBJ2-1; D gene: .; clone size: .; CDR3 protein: CASSRQINNEQFF; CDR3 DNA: TGTGCCAGCTCACGACAGATAAACAATGAGCAGTTCTTC
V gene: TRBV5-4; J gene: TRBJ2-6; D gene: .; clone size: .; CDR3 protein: CASSFVMEGGANVLTF; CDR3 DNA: TGTGCCAGCAGCTTCGTAATGGAGGGCGGGGCCAACGTCCTGACTTTC
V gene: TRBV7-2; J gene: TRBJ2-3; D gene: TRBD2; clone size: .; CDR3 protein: CASSASSLAADTQYF; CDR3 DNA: TGTGCTAGCAGCGCTAGTAGTCTAGCGGCAGATACGCAGTATTTT
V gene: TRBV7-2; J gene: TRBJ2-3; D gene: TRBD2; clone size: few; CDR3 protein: CASSLASGTVTDTQYF; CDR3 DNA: TGTGCCAGCAGCTTAGCTAGCGGGACGGTCACAGATACGCAGTATTTT
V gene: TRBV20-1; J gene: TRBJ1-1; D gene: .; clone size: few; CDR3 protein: CSARSRFEAFF; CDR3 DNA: TGCAGTGCTCGGAGCAGGTTTGAAGCTTTCTTT
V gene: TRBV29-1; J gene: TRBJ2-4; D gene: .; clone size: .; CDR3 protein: CSAKGGDSGSDIQYF; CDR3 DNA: TGCAGCGCAAAGGGGGGGGACTCCGGGTCCGACATTCAGTACTTC
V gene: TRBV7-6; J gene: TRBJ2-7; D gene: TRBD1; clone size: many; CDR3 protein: CASSLVTGNTYEQYF; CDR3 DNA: TGTGCCAGCAGCTTAGTGACAGGGAATACCTACGAGCAGTACTTC
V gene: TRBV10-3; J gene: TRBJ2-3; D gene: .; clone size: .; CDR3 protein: CAITRMGGLGDTQYF; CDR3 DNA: TGTGCCATCACCCGCATGGGGGGGCTGGGAGATACGCAGTATTTT
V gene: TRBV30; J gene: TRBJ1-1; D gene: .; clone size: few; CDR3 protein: CAWSVNLRTEAFF; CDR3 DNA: TGTGCCTGGAGTGTCAATCTAAGGACTGAAGCTTTCTTT
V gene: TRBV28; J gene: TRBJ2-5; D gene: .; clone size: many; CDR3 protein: CASSPLGETQYF; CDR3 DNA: TGTGCCAGCAGCCCCCTGGGGGAGACCCAGTACTTC
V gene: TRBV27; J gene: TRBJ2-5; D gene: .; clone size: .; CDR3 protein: CASSLGTLYSTQYF; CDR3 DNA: TGTGCCAGCAGTCTCGGAACTCTCTACTCGACCCAGTACTTC
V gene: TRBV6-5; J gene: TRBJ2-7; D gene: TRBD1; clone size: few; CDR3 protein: CASSPWDRALEQYF; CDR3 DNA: TGTGCCAGCAGTCCCTGGGACAGGGCTTTGGAGCAGTACTTC
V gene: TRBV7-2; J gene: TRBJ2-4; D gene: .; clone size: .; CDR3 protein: CASSLLGRTTAKNIQYF; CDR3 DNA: TGTGCCAGCAGCTTGCTCGGACGAACGACAGCCAAAAACATTCAGTACTTC
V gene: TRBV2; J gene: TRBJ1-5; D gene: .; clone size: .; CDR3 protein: CASNSWGLNQPQHF; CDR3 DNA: TGTGCCAGCAATTCTTGGGGGCTCAATCAGCCCCAGCATTTT
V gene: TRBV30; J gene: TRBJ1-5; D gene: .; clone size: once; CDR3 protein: CAWSSSSGPNQPQHF; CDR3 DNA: TGTGCCTGGAGTTCCTCATCCGGGCCGAATCAGCCCCAGCATTTT
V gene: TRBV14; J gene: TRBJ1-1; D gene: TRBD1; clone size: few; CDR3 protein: CASSDPRQGRSVAEAFF; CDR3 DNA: TGTGCCAGCAGCGATCCCAGACAGGGACGGAGTGTCGCTGAAGCTTTCTTT
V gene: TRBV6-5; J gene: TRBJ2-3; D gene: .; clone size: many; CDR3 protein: CASSFRADTQYF; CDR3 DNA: TGTGCCAGCAGTTTTAGGGCAGATACGCAGTATTTT
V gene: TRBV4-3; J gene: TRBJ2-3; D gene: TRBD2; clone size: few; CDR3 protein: CASSQEYRLAGGGGTDTQYF; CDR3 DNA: TGCGCCAGCAGCCAAGAGTACAGACTAGCGGGAGGCGGGGGCACAGATACGCAGTATTTT
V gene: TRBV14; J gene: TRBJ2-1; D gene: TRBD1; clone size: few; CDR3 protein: CASSHRPDRGHYNEQFF; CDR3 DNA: TGTGCCAGCAGCCACCGCCCGGACAGGGGGCATTACAATGAGCAGTTCTTC